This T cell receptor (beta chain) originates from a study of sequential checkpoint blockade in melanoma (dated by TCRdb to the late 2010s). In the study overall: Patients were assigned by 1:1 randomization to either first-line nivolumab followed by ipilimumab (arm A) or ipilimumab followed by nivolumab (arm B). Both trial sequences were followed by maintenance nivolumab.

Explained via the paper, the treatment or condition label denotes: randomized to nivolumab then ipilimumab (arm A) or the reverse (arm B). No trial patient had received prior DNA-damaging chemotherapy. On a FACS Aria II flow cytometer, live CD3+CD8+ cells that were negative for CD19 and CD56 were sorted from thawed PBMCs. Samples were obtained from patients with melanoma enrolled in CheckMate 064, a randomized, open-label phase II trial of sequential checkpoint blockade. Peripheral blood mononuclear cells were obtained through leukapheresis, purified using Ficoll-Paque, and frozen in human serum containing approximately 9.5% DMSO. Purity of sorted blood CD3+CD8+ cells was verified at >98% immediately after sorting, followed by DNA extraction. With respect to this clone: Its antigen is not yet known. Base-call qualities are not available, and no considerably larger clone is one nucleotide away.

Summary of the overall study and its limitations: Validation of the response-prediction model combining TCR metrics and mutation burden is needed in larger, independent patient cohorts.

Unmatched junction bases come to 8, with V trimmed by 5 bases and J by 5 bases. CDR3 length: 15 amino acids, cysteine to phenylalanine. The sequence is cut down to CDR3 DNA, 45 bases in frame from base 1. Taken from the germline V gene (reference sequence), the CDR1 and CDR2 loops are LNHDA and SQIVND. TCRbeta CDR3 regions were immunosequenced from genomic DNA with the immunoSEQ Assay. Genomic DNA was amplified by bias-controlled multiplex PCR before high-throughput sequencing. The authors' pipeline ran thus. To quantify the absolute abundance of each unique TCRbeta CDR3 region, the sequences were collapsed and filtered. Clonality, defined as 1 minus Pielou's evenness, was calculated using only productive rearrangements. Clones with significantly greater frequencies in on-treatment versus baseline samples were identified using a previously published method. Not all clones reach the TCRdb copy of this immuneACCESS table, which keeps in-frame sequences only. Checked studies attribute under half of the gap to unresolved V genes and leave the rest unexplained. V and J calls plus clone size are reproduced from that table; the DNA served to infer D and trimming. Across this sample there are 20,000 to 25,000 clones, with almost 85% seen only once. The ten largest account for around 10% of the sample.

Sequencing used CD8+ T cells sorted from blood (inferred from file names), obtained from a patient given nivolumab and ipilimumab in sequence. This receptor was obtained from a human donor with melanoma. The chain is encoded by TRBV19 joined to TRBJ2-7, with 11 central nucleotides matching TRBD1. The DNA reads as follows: TGTGCCAGTAGTGTGGACAGGGGGCGCGTGAACGAGCAGTACTTC. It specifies CASSVDRGRVNEQYF.